The 31 T cell receptor beta chains listed next were all sequenced from one sample in a study of shared clonotypes between healthy human individuals. Produced via immunoSEQ multiplex PCR; TCRdb's table is partial and in-frame only. The sample lists 780,000 or so clones; 55% to 80% were seen once. Sequences were obtained from memory CD4+ T cells sorted from blood. Specified subset: CD45RA-negative fraction. These receptors originate from a woman in her twenties or thirties in good health.

A single count supports this clone. The chain is built from TRBV6-5 and TRBJ2-5, with D uncertain. The CDR3 has 13 residues. Trimming removed 6 bases from V and 2 bases from J, with 10 bases in between. The germline gives CDR1 MNHEY, CDR2 SVGAGI. DNA of the CDR3: TGTGCCAGCAGCCCTACGGTACAAGAGACCCAGTACTTC. Translated, it gives CASSPTVQETQYF.

This sequence joins TRBV18 and TRBJ2-7, with D hard to call. This CDR3 is 14 amino acids long. Germline V gene lookup returns CDR1 KGHSH and CDR2 LQKENI. Deletions cut 0 bases from V and 2 bases from J, with 8 bases between. This CDR3 reads CASSPPGEPYEQYF. For the CDR3, the DNA is TGTGCCAGCTCACCACCCGGAGAACCCTACGAGCAGTACTTC. Drawing the rest from reference TRBV18 and TRBJ2-7, the complete variable domain is NAGVMQNPRHLVRRRGQEARLRCSPMKGHSHVYWYRQLPEEGLKFMVYLQKENIIDESGMPKERFSAEFPKEGPSILRIQQVVRGDSAAYFCASSPPGEPYEQYFGPGTRLTVT.

V and J are TRBV7-2 and TRBJ2-1; the D gene is possibly TRBD2 (6 bases). Germline V gene sequence: CDR1 SGHTA, CDR2 FQGNSA. The CDR3 covers 15 residues. V lost 5 bases, J lost 9 bases, and 20 bases lay in between. The CDR3, as DNA: TGTGCCAGCAGCCACTCCCCCCTAGCGAGGAGTGAGCAGTTCTTC. Its protein product is CASSHSPLARSEQFF.

The V and J genes are TRBV11-2 and TRBJ1-5; D remains unclear. V shed 5 bases and J shed 7 bases, with 12 bases lying between them. Germline V gives CDR1 SGHAT, CDR2 FQNNGV. The CDR3 covers 13 residues. The chain's CDR3 is CASSPSIKQPQHF. In DNA, the CDR3 is TGTGCCAGCAGCCCCAGTATAAAGCAGCCCCAGCATTTT.

The V call is TRBV28, the J call TRBJ2-7; tentative D call: TRBD2 (5 bases). Trimming took off 7 bases at V and 2 bases at J, with 15 bases between the two ends. This CDR3 contains 14 residues. Germline CDR1 reads MDHEN; CDR2 reads SYDVKM. The CDR3 loop is CASTIAGDPYEQYF. Written as DNA, the CDR3 is TGTGCCAGCACCATTGCCGGGGATCCCTACGAGCAGTACTTC.

The V and J genes are TRBV7-8 and TRBJ1-4, with no clear D. Between the trimmed V and J ends, which lost 1 base and 8 bases, there was a span of 11 bases. CDR1 SGHVS and CDR2 FQNEAQ come from the germline V gene. The length of the CDR3 is 14 residues. In nucleotides, the CDR3 is TGTGCCAGCAGCTTAGGGACGGTGAAAGAAAAACTGTTTTTT. Amino acid sequence: CASSLGTVKEKLFF.

Remarks on this clone: A read error may be the cause here, since a much bigger clone is one base away. The chain links TRBV9 to TRBJ2-2; 11 bases map to TRBD2. The ends lost 0 bases at V and 6 bases at J; junction bases unmatched: 4. The CDR3 spans 16 residues. The germline CDR1 and CDR2 sequences are SGDLS and YYNGEE. Here the CDR3 reads CASSVGLAGKAGELFF. The CDR3 bases are TGTGCCAGCAGCGTAGGACTAGCGGGAAAAGCCGGGGAGCTGTTTTTT.

This clone was found once. The V and J genes are TRBV6-6 and TRBJ2-4, with 7 nucleotides matching TRBD2. The CDR3 loop spans 12 amino acids. Per the germline V gene, CDR1 is MNHNY and CDR2 is SVGAGI (reference sequence). With V trimmed by 8 bases and J by 5 bases, 3 bases remained unmatched. DNA of the CDR3: TGTGCCAGCCGCGGGGGTGAAAACATTCAGTACTTC. Translating gives CASRGGENIQYF.

The rearrangement links TRBV10-3 to TRBJ2-1; D call uncertain. The CDR3 sequence is 11 residues long. The germline gives CDR1 ENHRY, CDR2 SYGVKD. V was cut by 4 bases and J by 7 bases, with 5 bases left in between. The DNA for the CDR3 is TGTGCCATCAGTGTCGGGAATGAGCAGTTCTTC. Translated, it gives CAISVGNEQFF.

Here the CDR3 reads CASSLSAGQGQYF. CDR3 nucleotides: TGTGCCAGCAGCTTATCAGCCGGCCAGGGGCAGTACTTC. V usage is TRBV7-2 and J usage is TRBJ2-5; the D gene is possibly TRBD1 (6 bases). Trimming pared 2 bases from V and 11 bases from J, leaving 15 bases between. The CDR3 runs to 13 residues. CDR1 is SGHTA and CDR2 is FQGNSA in the germline V gene.

The table lists this clone with a few counts. The gene calls are TRBV25-1 and TRBJ2-1; D gene uncertain. This CDR3 is 13 amino acids long. CDR1 MGHDK and CDR2 SYGVNS come from the germline V gene. Trimming stripped 2 bases from V and 8 bases from J, with 10 bases between. The CDR3 sequence: CASSEPGRDEQFF. The CDR3, as DNA: TGTGCCAGCAGTGAACCGGGCCGAGATGAGCAGTTCTTC.

The chain carries TRBV27 and TRBJ1-4, with D perhaps matching TRBD1 (6 bases). The germline gives CDR1 MNHEY, CDR2 SMNVEV (reference sequence). The CDR3 consists of 14 residues. Trimming cost V 6 bases and J 8 bases, with 16 bases left between them. Written as DNA, the CDR3 is TGTGCCAGCAGGCTAAGGGGGTCCGGCGAAAAACTGTTTTTT. Translating it yields CASRLRGSGEKLFF.

The chain combines TRBV7-2 with TRBJ1-5, with D unclear. Trimming shortened V by 4 bases and J by 4 bases, and 14 bases separated the two germline ends. The CDR3 is made up of 15 amino acids. CDR1 and CDR2 (germline): SGHTA, FQGNSA. CDR3 amino acids: CASSSLPQVNQPQHF. For the CDR3, the DNA is TGTGCCAGCAGCTCCCTCCCGCAAGTAAATCAGCCCCAGCATTTT.

This chain links TRBV7-2 with TRBJ2-1; 7 nucleotides align to TRBD2. Germline-derived CDR1 and CDR2 are SGHTA and FQGNSA. The CDR3 is 16 residues long. V shed 1 base and J 11 bases; nucleotides not matched to a gene: 14. The CDR3, as DNA: TGTGCCAGCAGCTTAGATCTGGCTAGCGGTGTATCTCAGCAGTTCTTC. It specifies CASSLDLASGVSQQFF.

J is TRBJ2-7 and V is TRBV11-2, with 12 bases fitting TRBD2. The CDR3 covers 17 residues. CDR1 is SGHAT and CDR2 is FQNNGV in the germline V gene. With V trimmed by 5 bases and J by 4 bases, 12 bases remained unmatched. CDR3 sequence (DNA): TGTGCCAGCAGCCACTCTACCGGACTAGCGGGAAGGTACGAGCAGTACTTC. Amino acid sequence: CASSHSTGLAGRYEQYF.

The V call is TRBV7-9, the J call TRBJ1-1; the D is unclear. The V and J ends lost 7 bases and 1 base respectively, with 13 bases between them. CDR3 size: 14 residues. CDR1 is SEHNR and CDR2 is FQNEAQ in the germline V gene (reference sequence). Here the CDR3 reads CASTPWEANTEAFF. In DNA form, the CDR3 reads TGTGCCAGCACTCCATGGGAGGCGAACACTGAAGCTTTCTTT.

The rearrangement joins TRBV5-1 to TRBJ2-7, with TRBD2 identical over 8 bases. Germline V gives CDR1 SGHRS, CDR2 YFSETQ. This CDR3 spans 13 amino acids. After removal of 5 bases from V and 3 bases from J, the junction contained 4 bases not matched to a gene. The chain's CDR3 is CASRGAGGYEQYF. DNA of the CDR3: TGCGCCAGCAGAGGTGCGGGGGGCTACGAGCAGTACTTC.

In its sample, this clone was seen a few times. The rearrangement links TRBV6-5 to TRBJ2-7; the match to TRBD1 covers 7 bases. This CDR3 contains 15 residues. Germline CDR1 reads MNHEY; CDR2 reads SVGAGI. Trimming removed 7 bases from V and 4 bases from J; junction bases left unmatched: 13. The CDR3 is CASTTPDRDGYEQYF. The CDR3 DNA sequence: TGTGCCAGCACTACGCCTGACAGGGATGGGTACGAGCAGTACTTC.

V and J are TRBV28 and TRBJ2-1; D gene ambiguous. V was pared by 5 bases and J by 1 base, with 12 bases between. This CDR3 comprises 15 residues. The V gene's germline CDR1 is MDHEN and CDR2 SYDVKM. Written as DNA, the CDR3 is TGTGCCAGCAGTCCGACCGAACGATCCTACAATGAGCAGTTCTTC. Its translation: CASSPTERSYNEQFF.

The rearrangement joins TRBV5-6 to TRBJ2-2, with D hard to call. Germline values: CDR1 SGHDT, CDR2 YYEEEE. Deletions cut 4 bases from V and 5 bases from J, with 21 bases between. CDR3 length: 17 amino acids. The CDR3 sequence is CASSPNLKNFRTGELFF. As DNA, the CDR3 is TGTGCCAGCAGCCCAAACTTAAAAAACTTTAGAACCGGGGAGCTGTTTTTT.

The chain carries TRBV2 and TRBJ1-5, with D possibly being TRBD1 (5 bases). V was clipped by 6 bases and J by 1 base, with 19 bases between them. CDR1 and CDR2 from the germline V gene are SNHLY and FYNNEI. The CDR3 runs to 17 residues. The CDR3 loop is CASSAAWGQGSNQPQHF. The DNA for the CDR3 is TGTGCCAGCAGCGCTGCATGGGGCCAAGGAAGCAATCAGCCCCAGCATTTT.

The chain carries TRBV2 and TRBJ2-1; D not resolved. The CDR3 is 15 residues long. Germline loops: CDR1 SNHLY, CDR2 FYNNEI. V was pared by 4 bases and J by 2 bases, with 12 bases between. CDR3 protein: CASSAVELTYNEQFF. For the CDR3, the DNA is TGTGCCAGCAGTGCGGTGGAGTTAACCTACAATGAGCAGTTCTTC.

The gene calls are TRBV18 and TRBJ2-1; 11 positions match TRBD2. The CDR3 has 16 residues. The germline V gene has CDR1 KGHSH and CDR2 LQKENI. The ends lost 3 bases at V and 5 bases at J; junction bases unmatched: 6. The chain's CDR3 is CASSPLKGLADNEQFF. The DNA for the CDR3 is TGTGCCAGCTCACCGCTCAAGGGACTAGCGGACAATGAGCAGTTCTTC.

This chain uses TRBV21-1 with TRBJ2-1; the table's D call, TRBD2, has no DNA check behind it. TRBV21-1 constitutes a pseudogene. The CDR3 totals 14 residues. CDR3 loop: CASSKGTSYNEQFF. The CDR3 DNA is TGTGCCAGCAGCAAAGGGACTAGCTACAATGAGCAGTTCTTC.

This sequence joins TRBV7-8 and TRBJ2-5; D possibly corresponds to TRBD2 (6 bases). This CDR3 region has 16 residues. Trimming removed 3 bases from V and 5 bases from J, with 19 bases in between. Germline-derived CDR1 and CDR2 are SGHVS and FQNEAQ. CDR3 loop: CASSFRAPSAGETQYF. The CDR3 DNA reads as TGTGCCAGCAGCTTCCGGGCTCCTTCGGCGGGGGAGACCCAGTACTTC.

Worth noting for this clone: A much larger clonotype is one base distant, so this may be a read error. The chain links TRBV4-1 to TRBJ2-2, with a possible D match to TRBD2 (6 bases). This CDR3 spans 14 amino acids. CDR1 and CDR2 (germline): MGHRA, YSYEKL. V was shortened by 0 bases and J by 5 bases, with 7 bases between the two germline ends. The CDR3 here is CASSQELATGELFF. In DNA form, the CDR3 reads TGCGCCAGCAGCCAAGAACTAGCTACCGGGGAGCTGTTTTTT.

With regard to this clone: One junction end disagrees with the germline gene, perhaps due to a read error. The chain recombines TRBV5-8 with TRBJ2-5, with 14 bases matching TRBD2. The germline V gene has CDR1 SGHTS and CDR2 YDEGEE. The CDR3 runs to 14 residues. The CDR3 sequence: CASSSTGLAGGGNF. The CDR3 region has the DNA TGTGCCAGCAGCTCCACCGGACTAGCGGGAGGCGGTAACTTC.

CDR3 nucleotide sequence: TGCGCCAGCAGCTTGTCCTCAGGTCAGGGGACAGATACGCAGTATTTT. Translating gives CASSLSSGQGTDTQYF. The rearrangement joins TRBV5-1 to TRBJ2-3; a weak D match, TRBD1 (6 bases). Germline V gives CDR1 SGHRS, CDR2 YFSETQ. This CDR3 comprises 16 residues. The V and J ends lost 1 base and 3 bases respectively, with 15 bases between them.

This chain connects TRBV11-3 to TRBJ2-3, with 7 bases aligning to TRBD1. Losses at the gene ends were 5 bases for V and 5 bases for J; bases not matched to a gene: 7. CDR1 and CDR2 from the germline V gene are SGHNT and YENEEA. This CDR3 is built from 14 residues. The CDR3 DNA reads TGTGCCAGCAGCGCCCGAGGGGGCTTAGATACGCAGTATTTT. Its translation is CASSARGGLDTQYF.

The chain combines TRBV5-1 with TRBJ2-3, with D hard to call. Germline CDR1 is SGHRS and CDR2 is YFSETQ. CDR3 length equals 13 residues. Trimming left V 4 bases short and J 3 bases short, with 9 bases between. The CDR3, as DNA: TGCGCCAGCAGCATCGTAACGACAGATACGCAGTATTTT. Protein: CASSIVTTDTQYF.

This clone showed up many times. V and J are TRBV2 and TRBJ1-6, with D possibly TRBD1 on 5 matching bases. This CDR3 spans 15 amino acids. The ends were cut back, 1 base at V and 4 bases at J, with 8 bases in the middle. Germline lookup yields CDR1 SNHLY and CDR2 FYNNEI. The CDR3 spells CASSEETAYNSPLHF. For the CDR3, the DNA is TGTGCCAGCAGTGAAGAGACAGCTTATAATTCACCCCTCCACTTT.